A selection of T cell receptor beta chains follows, all from one sample in a study of cytomegalovirus exposure and HLA in healthy donors. TCRdb keeps only in-frame clones here, not all; method: immunoSEQ multiplex PCR. The sample includes approximately 140,000 clones, roughly 82% of them seen just once. The sample comprised PBMCs. The source is a man younger than 35 in good health and CMV-seropositive. The CDR3 runs from the conserved cysteine through the conserved F or W. Fields, in order: CDR3 protein, CDR3 DNA, D gene, J gene, V gene, clone size. The D gene is left open where the match is weak. Size is stated for part of the rows, as once, few or many counts, or as a class when the clone is expanded.

CDR3 protein: CASSLWARGTDTQYF
CDR3 DNA: TGTGCCAGCAGTTTGTGGGCCCGTGGCACAGATACGCAGTATTTT
D gene: .
J gene: TRBJ2-3
V gene: TRBV28
clone size: once

CDR3 protein: CASSLEVGGRTYEQYF
CDR3 DNA: TGTGCCAGCAGCTTAGAGGTCGGAGGCAGGACCTACGAGCAGTACTTC
D gene: .
J gene: TRBJ2-7
V gene: TRBV7-8
clone size: .

CDR3 protein: CASSSGTGGTGELFF
CDR3 DNA: TGCGCCAGCAGTTCCGGGACAGGGGGCACCGGGGAGCTGTTTTTT
D gene: TRBD1
J gene: TRBJ2-2
V gene: TRBV5-1
clone size: .

CDR3 protein: CASSLANSGGKDTQYF
CDR3 DNA: TGCGCCAGCAGCTTGGCAAATAGCGGGGGCAAAGATACGCAGTATTTT
D gene: TRBD2
J gene: TRBJ2-3
V gene: TRBV5-1
clone size: .

CDR3 protein: CASSSETGRYGYTF
CDR3 DNA: TGCGCCAGCAGTTCCGAGACAGGGAGGTATGGCTACACCTTC
D gene: TRBD1
J gene: TRBJ1-2
V gene: TRBV5-1
clone size: few

CDR3 protein: CASRPRGLPYGYTF
CDR3 DNA: TGTGCCAGCAGACCTCGGGGACTTCCATATGGCTACACCTTC
D gene: .
J gene: TRBJ1-2
V gene: TRBV28
clone size: .

CDR3 protein: CASSYRDRGYEQYF
CDR3 DNA: TGTGCCAGCAGTTACCGTGACAGGGGCTACGAGCAGTACTTC
D gene: TRBD1
J gene: TRBJ2-7
V gene: TRBV6-5
clone size: once

CDR3 protein: CASSHDRSYEQYF
CDR3 DNA: TGCGCCAGCAGCCATGACAGGAGCTACGAGCAGTACTTC
D gene: .
J gene: TRBJ2-7
V gene: TRBV4-1
clone size: few

CDR3 protein: CSVRSSGGELFF
CDR3 DNA: TGCAGCGTCCGATCTTCGGGCGGGGAGCTGTTTTTT
D gene: .
J gene: TRBJ2-2
V gene: TRBV29-1
clone size: .

CDR3 protein: CSAEAGEAFF
CDR3 DNA: TGCAGTGCTGAGGCAGGGGAAGCTTTCTTT
D gene: .
J gene: TRBJ1-1
V gene: TRBV20-1
clone size: few

CDR3 protein: CASSLGQRTYGYTF
CDR3 DNA: TGTGCCAGCAGCTTGGGACAGCGTACCTATGGCTACACCTTC
D gene: .
J gene: TRBJ1-2
V gene: TRBV5-6
clone size: medium-sized

CDR3 protein: CAWSPGTGATDTQYF
CDR3 DNA: TGTGCCTGGAGTCCCGGGACAGGGGCCACAGATACGCAGTATTTT
D gene: TRBD1
J gene: TRBJ2-3
V gene: TRBV30
clone size: .